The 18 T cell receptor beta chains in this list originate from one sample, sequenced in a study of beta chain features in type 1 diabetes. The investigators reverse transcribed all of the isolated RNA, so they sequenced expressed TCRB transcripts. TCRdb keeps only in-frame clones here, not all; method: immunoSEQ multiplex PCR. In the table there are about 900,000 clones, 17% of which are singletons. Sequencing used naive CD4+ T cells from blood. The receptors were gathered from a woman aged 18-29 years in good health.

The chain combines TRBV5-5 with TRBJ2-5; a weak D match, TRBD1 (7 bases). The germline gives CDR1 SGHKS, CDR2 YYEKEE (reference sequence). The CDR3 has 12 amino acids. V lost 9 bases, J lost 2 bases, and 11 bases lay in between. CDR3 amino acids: CATGGQQETQYF. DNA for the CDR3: TGTGCCACCGGGGGACAGCAAGAGACCCAGTACTTC. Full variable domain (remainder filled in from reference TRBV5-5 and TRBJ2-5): DAGVTQSPTHLIKTRGQQVTLRCSPISGHKSVSWYQQVLGQGPQFIFQYYEKEERGRGNFPDRFSARQFPNYSSELNVNALLLGDSALYLCATGGQQETQYFGPGTRLLVL.

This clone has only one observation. The CDR3, as DNA: TGTGCCAGCAGCTTAAGCGGGAGGACCTACGAGCAGTACTTC. Protein sequence: CASSLSGRTYEQYF. The chain uses TRBV5-4 and TRBJ2-7, with 9 bases that match TRBD2. The CDR3 covers 14 residues. Trimming took 2 bases from V and 2 from J; bases not matched to a gene: 2. Germline lookup yields CDR1 SGHNT and CDR2 YYREEE (reference sequence).

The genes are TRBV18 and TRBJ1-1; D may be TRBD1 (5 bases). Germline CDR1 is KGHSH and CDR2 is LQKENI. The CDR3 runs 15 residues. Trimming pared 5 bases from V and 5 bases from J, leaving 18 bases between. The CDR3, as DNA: TGTGCCAGCTCATGGTTCAGGGAGGGAAAAACTGAAGCTTTCTTT. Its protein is CASSWFREGKTEAFF.

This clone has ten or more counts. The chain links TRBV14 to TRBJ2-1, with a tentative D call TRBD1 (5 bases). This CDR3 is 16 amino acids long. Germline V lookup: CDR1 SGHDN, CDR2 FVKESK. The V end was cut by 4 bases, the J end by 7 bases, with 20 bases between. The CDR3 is CASSPGIVQVDNEQFF. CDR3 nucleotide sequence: TGTGCCAGCAGCCCCGGTATTGTACAGGTGGATAATGAGCAGTTCTTC.

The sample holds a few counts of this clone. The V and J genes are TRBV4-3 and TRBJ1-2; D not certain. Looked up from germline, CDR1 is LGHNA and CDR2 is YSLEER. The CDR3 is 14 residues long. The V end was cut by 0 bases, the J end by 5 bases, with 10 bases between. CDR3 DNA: TGCGCCAGCAGCCAAGAACTTACCGCGTATGGCTACACCTTC. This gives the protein CASSQELTAYGYTF.

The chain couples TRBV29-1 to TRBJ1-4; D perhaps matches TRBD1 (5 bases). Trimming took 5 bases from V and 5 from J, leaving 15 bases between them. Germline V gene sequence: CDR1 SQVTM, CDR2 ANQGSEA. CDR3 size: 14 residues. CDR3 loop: CSVREGSGNEKLFF. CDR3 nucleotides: TGCAGCGTTCGGGAGGGGAGCGGGAATGAAAAACTGTTTTTT.

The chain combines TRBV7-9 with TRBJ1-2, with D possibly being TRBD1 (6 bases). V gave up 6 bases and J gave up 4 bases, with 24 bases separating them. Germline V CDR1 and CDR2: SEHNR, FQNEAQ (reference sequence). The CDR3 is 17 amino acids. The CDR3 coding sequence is TGTGCCAGCAGTCTCTCGTCCGGGACAAGGGCCAGCTATGGCTACACCTTC. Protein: CASSLSSGTRASYGYTF. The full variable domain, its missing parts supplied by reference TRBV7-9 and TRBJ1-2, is DTGVSQNPRHKITKRGQNVTFRCDPISEHNRLYWYRQTLGQGPEFLTYFQNEAQLEKSRLLSDRFSAERPKGSFSTLEIQRTEQGDSAMYLCASSLSSGTRASYGYTFGSGTRLTVV.

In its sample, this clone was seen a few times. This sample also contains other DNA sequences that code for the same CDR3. The CDR3 loop is CASSLAGGNEQFF. The CDR3, as DNA: TGTGCCAGCAGCTTAGCAGGGGGCAATGAGCAGTTCTTC. The V call is TRBV7-9, the J call TRBJ2-1, with D possibly TRBD1 on 6 matching bases. The CDR3 totals 13 residues. Germline V CDR1 and CDR2: SEHNR, FQNEAQ (reference sequence). Trimming left V 0 bases short and J 6 bases short, with 6 bases between.

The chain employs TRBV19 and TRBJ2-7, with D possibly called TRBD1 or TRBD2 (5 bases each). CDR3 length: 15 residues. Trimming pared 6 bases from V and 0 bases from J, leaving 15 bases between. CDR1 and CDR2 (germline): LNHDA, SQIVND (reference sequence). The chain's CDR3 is CASSQGEESSYEQYF. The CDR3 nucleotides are TGTGCCAGTAGCCAGGGAGAGGAGAGCTCCTACGAGCAGTACTTC.

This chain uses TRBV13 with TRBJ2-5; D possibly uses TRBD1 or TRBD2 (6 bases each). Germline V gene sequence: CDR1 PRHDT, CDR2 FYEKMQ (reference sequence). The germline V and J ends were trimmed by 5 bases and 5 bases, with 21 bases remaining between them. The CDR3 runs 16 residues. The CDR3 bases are TGTGCCAGCAGCCAAAGAGGGGGGAGCGGTTTCGAGACCCAGTACTTC. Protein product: CASSQRGGSGFETQYF.

CDR3 sequence: CASSLDRVGVVTTGELFF. Written as DNA, the CDR3 is TGTGCCAGCAGTCTAGACAGGGTTGGTGTCGTTACCACCGGGGAGCTGTTTTTT. This chain joins TRBV28 and TRBJ2-2, with TRBD1 identical over 7 bases. This CDR3 has 18 residues. Germline-derived CDR1 and CDR2 are MDHEN and SYDVKM. V was pared by 5 bases and J by 4 bases, with 16 bases of the junction left unmatched.

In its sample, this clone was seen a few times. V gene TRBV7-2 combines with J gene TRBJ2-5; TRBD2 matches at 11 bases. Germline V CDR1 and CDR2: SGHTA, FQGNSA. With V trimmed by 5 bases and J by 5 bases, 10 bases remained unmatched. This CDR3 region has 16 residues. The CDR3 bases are TGTGCCAGCAGCCTAAGGACTAGCGGGTCTTCTGAGACCCAGTACTTC. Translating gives CASSLRTSGSSETQYF.

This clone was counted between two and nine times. In nucleotides, the CDR3 is TGTGCCAGCAGCGTGTGGGACTACTCCTACGAGCAGTACTTC. Translation: CASSVWDYSYEQYF. This sequence joins TRBV9 and TRBJ2-7; 7 nucleotides line up with TRBD2. The junction had 2 bases not matched to a gene; V was cut back by 2 bases and J by 0 bases. Germline V gene data show CDR1 as SGDLS and CDR2 as YYNGEE. This CDR3 contains 14 residues.

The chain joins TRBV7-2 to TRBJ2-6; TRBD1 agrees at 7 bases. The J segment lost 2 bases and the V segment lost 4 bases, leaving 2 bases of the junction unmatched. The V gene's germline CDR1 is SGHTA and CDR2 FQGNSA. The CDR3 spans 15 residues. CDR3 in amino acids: CASSSDRAGANVLTF. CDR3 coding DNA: TGTGCCAGCAGCTCAGACAGGGCTGGGGCCAACGTCCTGACTTTC.

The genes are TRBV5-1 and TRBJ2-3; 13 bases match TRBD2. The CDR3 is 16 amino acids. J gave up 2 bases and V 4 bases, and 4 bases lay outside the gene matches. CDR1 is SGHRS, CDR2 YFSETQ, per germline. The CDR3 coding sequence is TGCGCCAGCAGCACCGGACTAGCGGGGGCCACAGATACGCAGTATTTT. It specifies CASSTGLAGATDTQYF. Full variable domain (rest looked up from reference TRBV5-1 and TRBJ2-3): KAGVTQTPRYLIKTRGQQVTLSCSPISGHRSVSWYQQTPGQGLQFLFEYFSETQRNKGNFPGRFSGRQFSNSRSEMNVSTLELGDSALYLCASSTGLAGATDTQYFGPGTRLTVL.

CDR3: CASSSGTLGVETQYF. CDR3 nucleotides: TGTGCCAGCAGCAGCGGGACCCTAGGAGTGGAGACCCAGTACTTC. The chain combines TRBV28 with TRBJ2-5; 7 nucleotides line up with TRBD2. Looked up from germline, CDR1 is MDHEN and CDR2 is SYDVKM. The CDR3 totals 15 residues. The J segment lost 5 bases and the V segment lost 6 bases, leaving 12 bases of the junction unmatched.

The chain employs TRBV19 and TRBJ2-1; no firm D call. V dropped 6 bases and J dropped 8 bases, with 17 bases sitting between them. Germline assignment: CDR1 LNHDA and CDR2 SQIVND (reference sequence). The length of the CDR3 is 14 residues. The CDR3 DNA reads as TGTGCCAGTAGGGGGTGGCAGGAGAGCGATGAGCAGTTCTTC. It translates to CASRGWQESDEQFF.

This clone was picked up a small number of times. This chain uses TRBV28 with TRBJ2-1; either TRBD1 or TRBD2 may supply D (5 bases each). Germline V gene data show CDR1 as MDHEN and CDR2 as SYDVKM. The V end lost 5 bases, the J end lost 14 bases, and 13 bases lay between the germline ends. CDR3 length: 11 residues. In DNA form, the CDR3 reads TGTGCCAGCAGTACCGGGACGGTGAAGTTCTTC. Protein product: CASSTGTVKFF.